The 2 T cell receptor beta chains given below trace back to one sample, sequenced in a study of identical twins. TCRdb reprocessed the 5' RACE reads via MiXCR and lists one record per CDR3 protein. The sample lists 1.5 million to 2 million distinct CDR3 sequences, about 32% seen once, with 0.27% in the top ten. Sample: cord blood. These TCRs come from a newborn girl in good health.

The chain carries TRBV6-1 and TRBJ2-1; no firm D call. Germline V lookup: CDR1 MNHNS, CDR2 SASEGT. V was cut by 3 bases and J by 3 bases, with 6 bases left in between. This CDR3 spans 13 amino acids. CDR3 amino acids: CASSDQVYNEQFF. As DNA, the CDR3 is TGTGCCAGCAGTGACCAGGTCTACAATGAGCAGTTCTTC.

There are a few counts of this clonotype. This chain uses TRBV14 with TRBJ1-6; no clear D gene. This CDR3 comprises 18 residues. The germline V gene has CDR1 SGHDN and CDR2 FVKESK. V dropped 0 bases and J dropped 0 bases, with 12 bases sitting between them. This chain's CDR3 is CASSQEERVSSYNSPLHF. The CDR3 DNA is TGTGCCAGCAGCCAAGAGGAGAGGGTCAGCTCCTATAATTCACCCCTCCACTTT. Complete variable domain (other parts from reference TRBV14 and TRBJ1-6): EAGVTQFPSHSVIEKGQTVTLRCDPISGHDNLYWYRRVMGKEIKFLLHFVKESKQDESGMPNNRFLAERTGGTYSTLKVQPAELEDSGVYFCASSQEERVSSYNSPLHFGNGTRLTVT.